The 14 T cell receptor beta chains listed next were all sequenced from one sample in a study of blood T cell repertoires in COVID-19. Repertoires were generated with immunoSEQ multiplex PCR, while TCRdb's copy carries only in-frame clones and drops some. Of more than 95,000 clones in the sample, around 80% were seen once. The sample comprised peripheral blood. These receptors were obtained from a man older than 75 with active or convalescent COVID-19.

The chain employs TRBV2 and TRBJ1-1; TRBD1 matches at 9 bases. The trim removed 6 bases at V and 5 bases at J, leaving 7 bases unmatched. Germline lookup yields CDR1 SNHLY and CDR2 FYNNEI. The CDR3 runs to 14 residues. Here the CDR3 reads CASRRGQGGTEAFF. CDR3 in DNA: TGTGCCAGCAGGAGGGGACAGGGTGGGACTGAAGCTTTCTTT.

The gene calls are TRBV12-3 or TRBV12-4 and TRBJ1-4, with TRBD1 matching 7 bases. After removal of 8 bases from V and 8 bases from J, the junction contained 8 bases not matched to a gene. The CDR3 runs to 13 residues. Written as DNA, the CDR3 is TGTGCCAGCTCGACAGGGATGACGGAAAAACTGTTTTTT. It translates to CASSTGMTEKLFF.

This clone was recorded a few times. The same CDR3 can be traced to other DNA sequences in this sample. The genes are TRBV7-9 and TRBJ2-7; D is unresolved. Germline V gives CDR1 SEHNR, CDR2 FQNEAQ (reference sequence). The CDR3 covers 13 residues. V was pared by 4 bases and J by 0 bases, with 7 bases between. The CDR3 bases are TGTGCCAGCAGCTCTCAGGTCTCCTACGAGCAGTACTTC. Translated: CASSSQVSYEQYF.

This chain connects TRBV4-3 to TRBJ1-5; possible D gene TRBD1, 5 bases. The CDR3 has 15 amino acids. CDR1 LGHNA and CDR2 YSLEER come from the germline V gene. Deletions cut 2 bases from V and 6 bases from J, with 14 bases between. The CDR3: CASSQNDRSGQPQHF. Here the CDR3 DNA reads TGCGCCAGCAGCCAAAACGACAGATCTGGTCAGCCCCAGCATTTT.

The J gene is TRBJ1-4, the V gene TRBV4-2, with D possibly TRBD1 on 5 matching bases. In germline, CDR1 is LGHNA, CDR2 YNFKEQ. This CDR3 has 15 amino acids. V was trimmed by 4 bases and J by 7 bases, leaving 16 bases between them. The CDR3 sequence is CASSPLGASAEKLFF. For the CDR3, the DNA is TGTGCCAGCAGCCCGCTAGGGGCATCGGCTGAAAAACTGTTTTTT.

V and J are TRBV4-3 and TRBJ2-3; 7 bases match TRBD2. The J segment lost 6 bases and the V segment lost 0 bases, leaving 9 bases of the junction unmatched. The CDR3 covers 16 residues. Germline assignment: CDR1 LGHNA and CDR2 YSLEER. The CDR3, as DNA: TGCGCCAGCAGCCAAGACCGCGCGGGGGTGAGCGATACGCAGTATTTT. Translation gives CASSQDRAGVSDTQYF.

CDR3 sequence reads: CASSQLSGLGGYTF. As DNA, the CDR3 is TGTGCCAGCAGCCAGTTGTCAGGGTTGGGAGGCTACACCTTC. This chain uses TRBV6-5 with TRBJ1-2; D might be TRBD1 (5 bases). Germline lookup yields CDR1 MNHEY and CDR2 SVGAGI. The length of the CDR3 is 14 residues. V lost 6 bases to trimming and J lost 8 bases, with 19 bases between them.

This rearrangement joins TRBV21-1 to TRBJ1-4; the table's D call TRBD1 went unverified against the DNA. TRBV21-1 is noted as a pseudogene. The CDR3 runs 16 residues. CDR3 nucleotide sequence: TGTGCCAGCAGCAGGTATGGACAGGGGACTAATGAAAAACTGTTTTTT. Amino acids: CASSRYGQGTNEKLFF.

The CDR3 nucleotides are TGTGCCAGCAGCCAAGTTGGCGGCTCCTACGAGCAGTACTTC. Encoded protein: CASSQVGGSYEQYF. The V and J genes are TRBV14 and TRBJ2-7; no definite D call. CDR1 SGHDN and CDR2 FVKESK come from the germline V gene. The CDR3 covers 14 residues. Between the trimmed V and J ends, which lost 1 base and 0 bases, there was a span of 7 bases.

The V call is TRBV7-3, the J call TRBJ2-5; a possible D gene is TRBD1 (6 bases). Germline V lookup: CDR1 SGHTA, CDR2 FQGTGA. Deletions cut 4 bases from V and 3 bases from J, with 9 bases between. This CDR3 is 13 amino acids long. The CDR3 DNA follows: TGTGCCAGCAGCTCCGGGACAAAAGAGACCCAGTACTTC. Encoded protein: CASSSGTKETQYF.

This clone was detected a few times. The DNA of the CDR3 is TGTGCCAGCAGCTCTAGGGGGACCTCGGGAGAAGCTTTCTTT. As protein: CASSSRGTSGEAFF. The chain uses TRBV27 and TRBJ1-1; perhaps TRBD1 as D (6 bases). V was shortened by 6 bases and J by 8 bases, with 19 bases between the two germline ends. The CDR3 loop spans 14 amino acids. From germline, CDR1 is MNHEY and CDR2 SMNVEV (reference sequence).

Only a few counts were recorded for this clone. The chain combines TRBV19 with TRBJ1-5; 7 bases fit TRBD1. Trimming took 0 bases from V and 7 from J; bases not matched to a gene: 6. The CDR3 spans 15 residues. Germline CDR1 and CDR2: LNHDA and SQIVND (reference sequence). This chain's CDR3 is CASSIDGLRGQPQHF. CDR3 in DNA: TGTGCCAGTAGTATAGACGGGCTCAGGGGGCAGCCCCAGCATTTT.

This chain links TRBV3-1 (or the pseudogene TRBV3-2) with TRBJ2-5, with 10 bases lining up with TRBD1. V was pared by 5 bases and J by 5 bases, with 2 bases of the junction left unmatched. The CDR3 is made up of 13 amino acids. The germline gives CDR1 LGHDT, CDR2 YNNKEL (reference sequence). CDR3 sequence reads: CASSRQGAETQYF. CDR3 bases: TGTGCCAGCAGCAGACAGGGGGCGGAGACCCAGTACTTC.

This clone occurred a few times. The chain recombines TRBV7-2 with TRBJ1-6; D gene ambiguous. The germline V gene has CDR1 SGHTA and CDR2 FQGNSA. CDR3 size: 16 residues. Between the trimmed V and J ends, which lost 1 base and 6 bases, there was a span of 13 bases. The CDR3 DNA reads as TGTGCCAGCAGCTTAGGCGGCCTCGGTATTAATTCACCCCTCCACTTT. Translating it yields CASSLGGLGINSPLHF.